Listed here are 22 T cell receptor beta chains from one sample, sequenced in a study of cytomegalovirus exposure and HLA in healthy donors. Vbeta (60) and Jbeta (13) primers were used in the PCR. Using immunoSEQ multiplex PCR, the repertoire was profiled, and TCRdb retains in-frame clones only, with some absent. The sample has hundreds of thousands of clones, around 84% seen once. The sample comprised PBMCs. These receptors originate from a girl aged 2-10 years in good health and CMV-seronegative.

The chain combines TRBV5-4 with TRBJ2-3, with a possible D match to TRBD2 (5 bases). CDR3 length: 15 amino acids. CDR1 is SGHNT, CDR2 YYREEE, per germline (reference sequence). V was clipped by 10 bases and J by 0 bases, with 18 bases between them. The CDR3 DNA follows: TGTGCCTCCACGGGAAACGCCCGGAGCACAGATACGCAGTATTTT. As protein: CASTGNARSTDTQYF.

CDR3 coding DNA: TGCGCCACCGGGAGGGAGTTGACAGATACGCAGTATTTT. It yields the protein CATGRELTDTQYF. J is TRBJ2-3 and V is TRBV5-1, with 8 bases matching TRBD2. With 9 bases clipped from V and 3 bases from J, the junction kept 6 bases outside the gene matches. The V gene's germline CDR1 is SGHRS and CDR2 YFSETQ. This CDR3 has 13 residues.

V is TRBV4-1 and J is TRBJ2-1; 10 nucleotides align to TRBD2. CDR1 and CDR2 from the germline V gene are MGHRA and YSYEKL. The CDR3 spans 14 residues. Unmatched junction bases numbered 3, after V lost 3 bases and J lost 7 bases. The CDR3 here is CASSHASGRNEQFF. The DNA of the CDR3 is TGCGCCAGCAGCCACGCTAGCGGGAGAAATGAGCAGTTCTTC.

This chain joins TRBV19 and TRBJ2-2, with 7 positions matching TRBD1. V lost 4 bases, J lost 1 base, and 6 bases stayed unmatched. This CDR3 has 16 amino acids. Germline lookup yields CDR1 LNHDA and CDR2 SQIVND (reference sequence). In DNA form, the CDR3 reads TGTGCCAGTAGTAGCCCCGCAGGGGGGAACACCGGGGAGCTGTTTTTT. Protein product: CASSSPAGGNTGELFF.

This clone was seen a handful of times. The chain links TRBV2 to TRBJ2-1, with D perhaps matching TRBD1 (6 bases). This CDR3 region has 13 residues. Trimming took 8 bases from V and 5 from J, leaving 13 bases between them. In germline, CDR1 is SNHLY, CDR2 FYNNEI. CDR3 protein: CASGFGTNNEQFF. As DNA, the CDR3 is TGTGCCAGCGGCTTCGGGACAAACAATGAGCAGTTCTTC.

V gene TRBV7-8 combines with J gene TRBJ2-7; TRBD1 might be the D (5 bases). The germline V gene encodes CDR1 SGHVS and CDR2 FQNEAQ. Trimming pared 5 bases from V and 0 bases from J, leaving 11 bases between. The length of the CDR3 is 14 residues. Written as DNA, the CDR3 is TGTGCCAGCAGCCCAGGGCTTTACTCCTACGAGCAGTACTTC. Translation gives CASSPGLYSYEQYF. Filled out from reference TRBV7-8 and TRBJ2-7, the complete variable domain reads GAGVSQSPRYKVAKRGQDVALRCDPISGHVSLFWYQQALGQGPEFLTYFQNEAQLDKSGLPSDRFFAERPEGSVSTLKIQRTQQEDSAVYLCASSPGLYSYEQYFGPGTRLTVT.

V and J are TRBV5-4 and TRBJ2-1; TRBD2 agrees at 14 bases. With V trimmed by 5 bases and J by 5 bases, 3 bases remained unmatched. Germline V gene sequence: CDR1 SGHNT, CDR2 YYREEE (reference sequence). There are 15 residues in the CDR3. The CDR3 reads CASRLGLAGDNEQFF. The CDR3 DNA follows: TGTGCCAGCAGACTGGGACTAGCGGGGGACAATGAGCAGTTCTTC.

CDR3 sequence: CASRGGPGLAGGQSSYNEQFF. For the CDR3, the DNA is TGCGCCAGCAGAGGCGGACCGGGACTAGCGGGAGGCCAGTCCTCCTACAATGAGCAGTTCTTC. V usage is TRBV5-1 and J usage is TRBJ2-1; 15 bases map to TRBD2. The CDR3 runs 21 residues. With V trimmed by 5 bases and J by 0 bases, 15 bases remained unmatched. CDR1 is SGHRS, CDR2 YFSETQ, per germline.

This chain links TRBV5-4 with TRBJ2-7, with D possibly being TRBD1 (5 bases). V was pared by 2 bases and J by 3 bases, with 9 bases between. This CDR3 region has 13 residues. Germline loops: CDR1 SGHNT, CDR2 YYREEE (reference sequence). CDR3: CASSLEQVYEQYF. The CDR3 region has the DNA TGTGCCAGCAGCTTAGAACAGGTCTACGAGCAGTACTTC.

This clone was counted once. DNA for the CDR3: TGCGCCAGCAGCGGCTCCGGGGGGAAAGAGACCCAGTACTTC. Translation gives CASSGSGGKETQYF. This chain uses TRBV5-1 with TRBJ2-5, with TRBD2 identical over 7 bases. Looked up from germline, CDR1 is SGHRS and CDR2 is YFSETQ. This CDR3 region has 14 residues. After removal of 4 bases from V and 3 bases from J, the junction contained 6 bases not matched to a gene.

The chain carries TRBV6-1 and TRBJ1-2, with unresolved D. Germline CDR1 reads MNHNS; CDR2 reads SASEGT. The CDR3 is made up of 14 amino acids. V lost 5 bases, J lost 4 bases, and 14 bases lay in between. Here the CDR3 DNA reads TGTGCCAGCAGTTCAACTGGGAGTTCCTATGGCTACACCTTC. This gives the protein CASSSTGSSYGYTF.

The chain has TRBV5-4 and TRBJ2-7, with TRBD1 matching 9 bases. The germline gives CDR1 SGHNT, CDR2 YYREEE (reference sequence). The junction had 7 bases not matched to a gene; V was cut back by 4 bases and J by 2 bases. The CDR3 contains 15 residues. The CDR3 sequence is CASSPNRDRAYEQYF. The DNA of the CDR3 is TGTGCCAGCAGCCCTAATAGGGACAGGGCCTACGAGCAGTACTTC.

This clone was counted only a few times. At one end the junction does not follow the germline gene, possibly because of a read error. The chain uses TRBV5-6 and TRBJ2-4, with 7 positions matching TRBD1. This CDR3 comprises 12 residues. Germline V gene lookup returns CDR1 SGHDT and CDR2 YYEEEE. The CDR3 is CAGRDSSSIQYF. CDR3 nucleotide sequence: TGTGCCGGCAGGGACAGTTCATCAATTCAGTACTTC.

V is TRBV10-1 and J is TRBJ1-2, with D possibly TRBD1 on 5 matching bases. The V gene's germline CDR1 is WNHNN and CDR2 SYGVQD (reference sequence). Trimming removed 6 bases at V and 8 bases at J, with 16 bases between. This CDR3 has 13 amino acids. DNA of the CDR3: TGCGCCAGCAGCCGGACAAGGCAGGACGGCTACACCTTC. This codes for CASSRTRQDGYTF.

V and J are TRBV4-2 and TRBJ1-2; the D gene is possibly TRBD1 (5 bases). CDR3 length: 12 residues. Trimming took 3 bases from V and 5 from J, leaving 7 bases between them. The germline V gene has CDR1 LGHNA and CDR2 YNFKEQ. For the CDR3, the DNA is TGTGCCAGCAGCCAGGGGCCGTATGGCTACACCTTC. This gives the protein CASSQGPYGYTF.

This clone has a handful of counts. The rearrangement uses TRBV9 and TRBJ2-3, with 9 bases identical to TRBD2. The V segment lost 3 bases and the J segment 6 bases; nucleotides outside the gene matches: 17. This CDR3 contains 18 residues. CDR1 is SGDLS and CDR2 is YYNGEE in the germline V gene. The DNA for the CDR3 is TGTGCCAGCAGCGGGTCGACCTTCGCGGGAGGGCCTTGGGATACGCAGTATTTT. It is translated as CASSGSTFAGGPWDTQYF.

The chain couples TRBV4-2 to TRBJ2-1; TRBD2 matches at 7 bases. V lost 5 bases to trimming and J lost 0 bases; unmatched junction nucleotides: 10. This CDR3 comprises 17 residues. The germline V gene encodes CDR1 LGHNA and CDR2 YNFKEQ. CDR3 bases: TGTGCCAGCAGCTTCTCCGTCGGCGGGAGCTCCTACAATGAGCAGTTCTTC. Protein product: CASSFSVGGSSYNEQFF.

This clone was observed once. V and J are TRBV7-9 and TRBJ1-4; tentatively, D is TRBD1 (6 bases). V lost 5 bases and J lost 8, with 21 bases in between. Germline V CDR1 and CDR2: SEHNR, FQNEAQ (reference sequence). The CDR3 is 16 amino acids. This CDR3 is CASSGRDIGFSEKLFF. The CDR3 bases are TGTGCCAGCAGCGGCCGGGACATTGGGTTTTCCGAAAAACTGTTTTTT.

The rearrangement joins TRBV2 to TRBJ2-1, with D hard to call. The CDR3 is 11 residues long. Germline lookup yields CDR1 SNHLY and CDR2 FYNNEI. Deletions cut 7 bases from V and 7 bases from J, with 8 bases between. In nucleotides, the CDR3 is TGTGCCAGCACTAGATTAAATGAGCAGTTCTTC. Its protein is CASTRLNEQFF.

The rearrangement uses TRBV7-9 and TRBJ2-2; 10 nucleotides agree with TRBD2. J lost 5 bases, V lost 1 base, and 7 bases had no gene match. Germline CDR1 is SEHNR and CDR2 is FQNEAQ (reference sequence). This CDR3 has 17 amino acids. The DNA of the CDR3 is TGTGCCAGCAGCTTAGGTCCTAGCGGGAGAAAAACCGGGGAGCTGTTTTTT. This translates into CASSLGPSGRKTGELFF.

The rearrangement uses TRBV6-1 and TRBJ2-5; TRBD2 agrees at 8 bases. The J call is uncertain, as TRBJ2-7 better fits the DNA end. The CDR3 is 17 amino acids. The germline CDR1 and CDR2 sequences are MNHNS and SASEGT. As DNA, the CDR3 is TGTGCCAGCAGTGAACCTCCCTCCTCCCGACTAGCGTACGAGCAGTACTTC. Its translation: CASSEPPSSRLAYEQYF.

This chain links TRBV14 with TRBJ1-1; TRBD1 aligns across 7 bases. The V gene's germline CDR1 is SGHDN and CDR2 FVKESK. Losses at the gene ends were 4 bases for V and 6 bases for J; bases not matched to a gene: 11. The length of the CDR3 is 15 residues. CDR3 in DNA: TGTGCCAGCAGCCGTGACAACAGGGGAACCGCTGAAGCTTTCTTT. Its protein is CASSRDNRGTAEAFF.